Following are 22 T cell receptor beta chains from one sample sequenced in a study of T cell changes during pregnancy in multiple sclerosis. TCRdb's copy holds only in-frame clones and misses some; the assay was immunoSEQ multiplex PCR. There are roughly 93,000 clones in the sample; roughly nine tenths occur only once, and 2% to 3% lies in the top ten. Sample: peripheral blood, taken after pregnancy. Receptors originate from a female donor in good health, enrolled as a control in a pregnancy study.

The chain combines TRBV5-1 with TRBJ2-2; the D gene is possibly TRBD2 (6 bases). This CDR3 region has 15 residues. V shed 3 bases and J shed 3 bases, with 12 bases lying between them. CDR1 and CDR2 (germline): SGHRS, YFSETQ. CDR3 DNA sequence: TGCGCCAGCAGCTCCCGGGACTCATACACCGGGGAGCTGTTTTTT. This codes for CASSSRDSYTGELFF.

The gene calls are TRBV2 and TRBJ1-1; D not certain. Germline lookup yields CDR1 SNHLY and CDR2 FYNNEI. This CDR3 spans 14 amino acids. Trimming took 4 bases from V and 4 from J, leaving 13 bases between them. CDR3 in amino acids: CASSVTLGGTEAFF. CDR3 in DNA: TGTGCCAGCAGTGTAACACTCGGAGGCACTGAAGCTTTCTTT.

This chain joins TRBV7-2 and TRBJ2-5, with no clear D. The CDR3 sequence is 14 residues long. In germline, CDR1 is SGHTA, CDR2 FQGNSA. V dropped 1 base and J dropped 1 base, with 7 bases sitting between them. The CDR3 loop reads CASSLGPVQETQYF. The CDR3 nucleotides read TGTGCCAGCAGCTTAGGGCCAGTCCAAGAGACCCAGTACTTC.

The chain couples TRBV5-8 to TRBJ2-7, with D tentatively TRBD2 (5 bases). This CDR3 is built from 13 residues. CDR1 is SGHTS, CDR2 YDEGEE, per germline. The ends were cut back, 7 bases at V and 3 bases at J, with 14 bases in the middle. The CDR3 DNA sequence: TGTGCCAGCCCTCCCAGCGGATACTACGAGCAGTACTTC. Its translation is CASPPSGYYEQYF.

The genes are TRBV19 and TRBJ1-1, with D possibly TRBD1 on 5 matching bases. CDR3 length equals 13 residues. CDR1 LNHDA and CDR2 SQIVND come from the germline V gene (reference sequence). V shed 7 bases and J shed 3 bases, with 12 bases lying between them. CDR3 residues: CASNWGGDTEAFF. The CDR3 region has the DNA TGTGCCAGTAATTGGGGGGGGGACACTGAAGCTTTCTTT. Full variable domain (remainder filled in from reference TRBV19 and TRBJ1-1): DGGITQSPKYLFRKEGQNVTLSCEQNLNHDAMYWYRQDPGQGLRLIYYSQIVNDFQKGDIAEGYSVSREKKESFPLTVTSAQKNPTAFYLCASNWGGDTEAFFGQGTRLTVV.

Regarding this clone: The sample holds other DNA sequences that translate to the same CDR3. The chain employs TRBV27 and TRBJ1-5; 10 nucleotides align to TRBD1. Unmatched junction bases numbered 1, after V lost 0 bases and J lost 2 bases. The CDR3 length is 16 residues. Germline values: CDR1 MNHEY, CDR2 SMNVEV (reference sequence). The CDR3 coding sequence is TGTGCCAGCAGTTTATCCGGGACAGGGGGCAATCAGCCCCAGCATTTT. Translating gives CASSLSGTGGNQPQHF.

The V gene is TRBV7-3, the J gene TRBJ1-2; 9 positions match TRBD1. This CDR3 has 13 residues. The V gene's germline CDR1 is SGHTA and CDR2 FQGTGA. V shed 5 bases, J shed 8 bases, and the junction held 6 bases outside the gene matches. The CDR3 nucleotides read TGTGCCAGCAGCCTACAGGGGGCCTGGGGCTACACCTTC. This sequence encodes CASSLQGAWGYTF.

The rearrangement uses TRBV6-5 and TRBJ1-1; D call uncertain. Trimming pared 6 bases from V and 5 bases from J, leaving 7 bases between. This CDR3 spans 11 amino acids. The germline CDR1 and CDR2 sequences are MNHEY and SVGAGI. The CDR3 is CASRGGTEAFF. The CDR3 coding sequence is TGTGCCAGCAGGGGCGGGACTGAAGCTTTCTTT.

The CDR3 DNA sequence: TGTGCCAGCTCCCCGGGAAGCAATCAGCCCCAGCATTTT. It codes for CASSPGSNQPQHF. J is TRBJ1-5 and V is TRBV18; D remains ambiguous. The V gene lost 6 bases and the J gene lost 1 base, with 7 bases spanning the gap. CDR1 and CDR2 from the germline V gene are KGHSH and LQKENI. The CDR3 covers 13 residues.

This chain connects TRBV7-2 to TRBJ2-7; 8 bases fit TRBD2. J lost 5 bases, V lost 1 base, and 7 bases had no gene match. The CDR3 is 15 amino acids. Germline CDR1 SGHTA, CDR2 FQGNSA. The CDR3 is CASSLEVGRADEQYF. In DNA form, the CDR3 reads TGTGCCAGCAGCTTAGAGGTCGGGAGGGCCGACGAGCAGTACTTC.

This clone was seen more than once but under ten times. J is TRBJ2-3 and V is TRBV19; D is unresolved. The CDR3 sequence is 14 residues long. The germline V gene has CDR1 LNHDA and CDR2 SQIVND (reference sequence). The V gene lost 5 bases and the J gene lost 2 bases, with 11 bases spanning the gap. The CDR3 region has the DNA TGTGCCAGTAGTGAAGCCCGGGTCACAGATACGCAGTATTTT. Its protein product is CASSEARVTDTQYF.

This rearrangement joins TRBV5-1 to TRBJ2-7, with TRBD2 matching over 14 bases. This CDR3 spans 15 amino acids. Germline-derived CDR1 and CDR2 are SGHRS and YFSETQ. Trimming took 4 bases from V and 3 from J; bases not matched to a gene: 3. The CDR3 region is CASSLGTSGGYEQYF. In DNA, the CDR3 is TGCGCCAGCAGCCTTGGGACTAGCGGGGGCTACGAGCAGTACTTC.

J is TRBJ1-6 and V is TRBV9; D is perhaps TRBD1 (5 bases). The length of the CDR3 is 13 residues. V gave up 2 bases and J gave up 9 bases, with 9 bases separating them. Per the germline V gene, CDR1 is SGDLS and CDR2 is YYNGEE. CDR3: CASSVAGSSPLHF. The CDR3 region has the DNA TGTGCCAGCAGCGTCGCAGGGTCTTCACCCCTCCACTTT.

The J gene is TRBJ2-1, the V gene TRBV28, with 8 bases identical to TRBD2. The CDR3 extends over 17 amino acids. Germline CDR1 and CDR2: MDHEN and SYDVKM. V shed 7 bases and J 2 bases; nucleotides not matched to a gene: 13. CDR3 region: CASTPLFSGEPYNEQFF. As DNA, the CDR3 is TGTGCCAGCACCCCATTATTTAGCGGGGAACCCTACAATGAGCAGTTCTTC.

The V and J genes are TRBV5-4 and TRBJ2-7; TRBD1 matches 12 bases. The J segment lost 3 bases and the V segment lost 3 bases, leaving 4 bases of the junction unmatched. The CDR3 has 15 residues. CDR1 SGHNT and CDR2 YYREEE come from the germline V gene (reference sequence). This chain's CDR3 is CASSWDRGRVYEQYF. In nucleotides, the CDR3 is TGTGCCAGCAGCTGGGACAGGGGGCGAGTCTACGAGCAGTACTTC.

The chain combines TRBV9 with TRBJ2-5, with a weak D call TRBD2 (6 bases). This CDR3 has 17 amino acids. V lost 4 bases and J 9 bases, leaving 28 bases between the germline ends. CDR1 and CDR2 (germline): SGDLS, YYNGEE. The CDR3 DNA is TGTGCCAGCAGCCCGCCTCTAGCGATAAGGCTTTCGGAGGCCCAGTACTTC. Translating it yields CASSPPLAIRLSEAQYF.

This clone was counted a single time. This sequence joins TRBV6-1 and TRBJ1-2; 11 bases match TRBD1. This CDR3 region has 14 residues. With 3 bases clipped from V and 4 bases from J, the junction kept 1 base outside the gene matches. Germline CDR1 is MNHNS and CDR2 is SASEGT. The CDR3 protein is CASSDGTGGYGYTF. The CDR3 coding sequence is TGTGCCAGCAGTGATGGGACAGGGGGCTATGGCTACACCTTC.

The CDR3 DNA follows: TGTGCCACCCGCTATAGCGGGCCCTACAATGAGCAGTTCTTC. This encodes CATRYSGPYNEQFF. The chain is built from TRBV15 and TRBJ2-1, with TRBD2 matching over 7 bases. Trimming cost V 8 bases and J 2 bases; bases outside gene matches: 6. In germline, CDR1 is LNHNV, CDR2 YYDKDF (reference sequence). The CDR3 length is 14 residues.

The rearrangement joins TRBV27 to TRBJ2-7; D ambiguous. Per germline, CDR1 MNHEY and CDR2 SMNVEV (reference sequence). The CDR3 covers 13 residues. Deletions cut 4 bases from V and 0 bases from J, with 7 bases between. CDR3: CASSWAPSYEQYF. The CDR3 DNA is TGTGCCAGCAGTTGGGCCCCCTCCTACGAGCAGTACTTC.

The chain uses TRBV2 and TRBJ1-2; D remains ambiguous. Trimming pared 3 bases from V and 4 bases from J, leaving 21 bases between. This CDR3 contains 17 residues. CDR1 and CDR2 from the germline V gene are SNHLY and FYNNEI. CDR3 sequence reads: CASSDVQTELIPYGYTF. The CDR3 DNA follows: TGTGCCAGCAGTGATGTACAGACCGAGCTAATACCCTATGGCTACACCTTC.

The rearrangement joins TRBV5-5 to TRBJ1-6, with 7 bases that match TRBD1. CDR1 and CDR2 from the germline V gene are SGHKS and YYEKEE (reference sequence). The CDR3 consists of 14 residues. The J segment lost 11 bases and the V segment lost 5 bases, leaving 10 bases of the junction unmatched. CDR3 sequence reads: CASRLGQDGAPLHF. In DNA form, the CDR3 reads TGTGCCAGCAGGCTCGGACAGGACGGGGCACCCCTCCACTTT.

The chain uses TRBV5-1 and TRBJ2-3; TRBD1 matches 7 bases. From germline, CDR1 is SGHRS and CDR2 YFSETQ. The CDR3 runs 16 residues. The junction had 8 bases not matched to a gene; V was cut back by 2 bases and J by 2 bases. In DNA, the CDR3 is TGCGCCAGCAGCTTCAACCGGGACAGCCACACAGATACGCAGTATTTT. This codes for CASSFNRDSHTDTQYF.